This TCR beta chain was profiled in a study of blood T cells in healthy people across ages. Study outcomes and limitations: Observed TCR beta diversity per million T cells went down as age went up. This fall followed a roughly linear course with age. Compared with aged donors, long-lived donors showed fewer expanded clones, suggesting selection.

For this clonotype: The target antigen is unknown.

The use of a sample-barcoded 5' primer and a J-beta primer mix characterized a second PCR of 7 to 11 cycles. Each CDR3 protein is one row after TCRdb ran MiXCR on the 5' RACE reads. Here the sample spans hundreds of thousands of distinct CDR3 sequences, approximately 21% being singletons. CDR1 and CDR2 (germline): DFQATT, SNEGSKA (reference sequence). V trimming: 4 bases; J trimming: 2 bases; junction bases outside the gene matches: 7. The CDR3 has 14 residues. This chain joins TRBV20-1 and TRBJ2-7, with 8 bases matching TRBD2. The origin of this receptor is a man in his 70s in good health. The material sequenced was blood. CDR3 amino acids: CSAKETSATYEQYF. CDR3 sequence (DNA): TGCAGTGCTAAGGAGACTAGCGCAACCTACGAGCAGTACTTC.